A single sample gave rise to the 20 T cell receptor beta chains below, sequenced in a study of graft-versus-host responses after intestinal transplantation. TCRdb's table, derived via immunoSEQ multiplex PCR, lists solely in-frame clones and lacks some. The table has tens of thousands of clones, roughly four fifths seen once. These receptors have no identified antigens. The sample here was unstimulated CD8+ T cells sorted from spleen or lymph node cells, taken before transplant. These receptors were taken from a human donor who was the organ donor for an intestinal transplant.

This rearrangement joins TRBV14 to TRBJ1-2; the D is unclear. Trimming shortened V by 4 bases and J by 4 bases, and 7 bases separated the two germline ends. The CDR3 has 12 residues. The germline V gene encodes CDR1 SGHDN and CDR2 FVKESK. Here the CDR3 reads CASSPDGYGYTF. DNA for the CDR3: TGTGCCAGCAGCCCTGACGGCTATGGCTACACCTTC.

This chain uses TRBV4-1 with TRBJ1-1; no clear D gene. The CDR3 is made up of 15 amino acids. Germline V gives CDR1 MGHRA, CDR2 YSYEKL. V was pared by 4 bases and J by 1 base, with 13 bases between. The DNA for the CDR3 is TGCGCCAGCAGCCCCCAAATGTCCGGGAACACTGAAGCTTTCTTT. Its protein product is CASSPQMSGNTEAFF.

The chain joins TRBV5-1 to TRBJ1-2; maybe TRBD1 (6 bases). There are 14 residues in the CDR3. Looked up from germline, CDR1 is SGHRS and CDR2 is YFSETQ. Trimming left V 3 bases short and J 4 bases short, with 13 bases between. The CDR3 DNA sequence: TGCGCCAGCAGCTGGGGGGGCTCTAGCTATGGCTACACCTTC. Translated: CASSWGGSSYGYTF.

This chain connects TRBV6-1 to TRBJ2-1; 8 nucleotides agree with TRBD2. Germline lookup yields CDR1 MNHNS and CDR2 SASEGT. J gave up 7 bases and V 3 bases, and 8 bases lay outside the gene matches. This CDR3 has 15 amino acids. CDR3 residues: CASSDGTRRRNEQFF. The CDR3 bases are TGTGCCAGCAGTGACGGGACTAGAAGGAGGAATGAGCAGTTCTTC.

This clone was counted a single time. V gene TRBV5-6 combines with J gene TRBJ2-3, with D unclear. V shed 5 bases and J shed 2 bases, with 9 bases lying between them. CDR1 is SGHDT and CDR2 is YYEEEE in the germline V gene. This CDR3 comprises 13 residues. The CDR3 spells CASRGLPTDTQYF. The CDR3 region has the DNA TGTGCCAGCAGGGGGTTACCCACAGATACGCAGTATTTT.

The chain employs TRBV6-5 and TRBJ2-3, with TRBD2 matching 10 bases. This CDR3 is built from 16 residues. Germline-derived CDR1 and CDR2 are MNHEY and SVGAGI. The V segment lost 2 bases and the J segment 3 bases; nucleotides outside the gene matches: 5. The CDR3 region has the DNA TGTGCCAGCAGTTACCAGCGGGGGGGCGGTACAGATACGCAGTATTTT. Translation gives CASSYQRGGGTDTQYF.

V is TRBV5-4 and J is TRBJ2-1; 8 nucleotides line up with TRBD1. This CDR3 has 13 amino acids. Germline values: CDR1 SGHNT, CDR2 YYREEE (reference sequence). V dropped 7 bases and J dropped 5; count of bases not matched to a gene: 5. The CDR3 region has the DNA TGTGCCAGCGCAGGGGGCAGGGACAATGAGCAGTTCTTC. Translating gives CASAGGRDNEQFF.

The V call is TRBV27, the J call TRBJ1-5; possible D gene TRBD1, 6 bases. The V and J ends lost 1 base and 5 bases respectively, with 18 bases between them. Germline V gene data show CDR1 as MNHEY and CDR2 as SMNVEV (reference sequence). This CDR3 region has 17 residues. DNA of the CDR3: TGTGCCAGCAGTTTATTTGGGGGGCAGGGCACCCATCAGCCCCAGCATTTT. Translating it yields CASSLFGGQGTHQPQHF.

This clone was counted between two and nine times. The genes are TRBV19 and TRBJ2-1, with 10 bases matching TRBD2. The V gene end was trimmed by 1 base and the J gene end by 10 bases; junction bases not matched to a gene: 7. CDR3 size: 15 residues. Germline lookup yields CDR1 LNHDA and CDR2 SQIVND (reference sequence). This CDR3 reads CASSIGSGRAGEQFF. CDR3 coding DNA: TGTGCCAGTAGTATAGGGAGCGGGAGGGCCGGGGAGCAGTTCTTC.

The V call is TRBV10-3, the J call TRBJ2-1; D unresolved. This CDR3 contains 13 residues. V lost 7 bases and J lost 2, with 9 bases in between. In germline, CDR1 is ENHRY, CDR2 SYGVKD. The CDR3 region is CAIKPDPYNEQFF. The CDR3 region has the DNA TGTGCCATCAAACCGGACCCCTACAATGAGCAGTTCTTC.

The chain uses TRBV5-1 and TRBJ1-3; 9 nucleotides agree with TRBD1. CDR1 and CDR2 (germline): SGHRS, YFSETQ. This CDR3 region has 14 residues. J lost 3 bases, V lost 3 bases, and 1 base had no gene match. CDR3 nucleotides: TGCGCCAGCAGCTCGGGACAGGGTGGAAACACCATATATTTT. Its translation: CASSSGQGGNTIYF.

CDR3 DNA sequence: TGCGCCAGCAGCCAAGACAGCGGGGGTAGCTCCTACAATGAGCAGTTCTTC. It translates to CASSQDSGGSSYNEQFF. V gene TRBV4-3 combines with J gene TRBJ2-1, with 8 bases that match TRBD2. CDR1 is LGHNA, CDR2 YSLEER, per germline. The junction had 4 bases not matched to a gene; V was cut back by 0 bases and J by 0 bases. The CDR3 runs to 17 residues.

The CDR3 DNA is TGTGCCAGCATGCCTGACAGCGTAAGGACCACAGATACGCAGTATTTT. The encoded protein is CASMPDSVRTTDTQYF. The genes are TRBV28 and TRBJ2-3; D is possibly TRBD1 (5 bases). The CDR3 length is 16 residues. V lost 7 bases and J 2 bases, leaving 19 bases between the germline ends. Germline V gene data show CDR1 as MDHEN and CDR2 as SYDVKM.

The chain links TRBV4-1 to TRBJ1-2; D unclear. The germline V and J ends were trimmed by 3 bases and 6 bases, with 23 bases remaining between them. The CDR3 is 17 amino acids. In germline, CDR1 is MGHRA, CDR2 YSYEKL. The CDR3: CASSHKSSRSGEDGYTF. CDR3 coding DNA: TGCGCCAGCAGCCACAAAAGCTCCCGTTCGGGAGAGGATGGCTACACCTTC.

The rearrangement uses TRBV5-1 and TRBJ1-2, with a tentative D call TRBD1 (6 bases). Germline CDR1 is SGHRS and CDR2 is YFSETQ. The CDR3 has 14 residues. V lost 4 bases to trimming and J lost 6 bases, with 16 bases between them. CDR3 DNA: TGCGCCAGCAGCCCGACAGGCGGCCTCGATGGCTACACCTTC. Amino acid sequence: CASSPTGGLDGYTF.

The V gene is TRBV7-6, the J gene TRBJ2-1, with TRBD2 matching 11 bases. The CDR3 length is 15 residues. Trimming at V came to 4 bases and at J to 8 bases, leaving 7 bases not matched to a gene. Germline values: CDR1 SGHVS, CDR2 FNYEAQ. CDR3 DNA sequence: TGTGCCAGCAGCTCACTAGCGGGAGTAATCTATGAGCAGTTCTTC. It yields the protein CASSSLAGVIYEQFF.

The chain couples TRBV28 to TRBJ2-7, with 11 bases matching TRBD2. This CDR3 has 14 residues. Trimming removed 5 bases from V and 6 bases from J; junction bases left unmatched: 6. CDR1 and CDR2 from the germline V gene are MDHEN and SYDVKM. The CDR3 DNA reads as TGTGCCAGCAGTCTCCTAGCGGGAGGAAGCGAGCAGTACTTC. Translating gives CASSLLAGGSEQYF.

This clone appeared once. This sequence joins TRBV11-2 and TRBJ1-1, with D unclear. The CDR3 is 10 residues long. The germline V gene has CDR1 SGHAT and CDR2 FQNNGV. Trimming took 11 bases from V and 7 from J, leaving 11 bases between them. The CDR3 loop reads CACSGGEAFF. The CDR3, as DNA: TGTGCCTGTTCAGGCGGTGAAGCTTTCTTT.

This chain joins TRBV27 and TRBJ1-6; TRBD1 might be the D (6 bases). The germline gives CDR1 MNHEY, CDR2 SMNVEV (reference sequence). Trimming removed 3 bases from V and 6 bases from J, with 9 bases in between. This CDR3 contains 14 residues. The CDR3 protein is CASSLVGGNSPLHF. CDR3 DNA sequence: TGTGCCAGCAGTTTGGTAGGGGGTAATTCACCCCTCCACTTT.

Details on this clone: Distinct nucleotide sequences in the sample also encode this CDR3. In nucleotides, the CDR3 is TGTGCCACCTTCCCTGCAGCGGGGAGCTCCTACAATGAGCAGTTCTTC. This sequence encodes CATFPAAGSSYNEQFF. The genes are TRBV2 and TRBJ2-1; 7 bases align to TRBD2. The germline V gene has CDR1 SNHLY and CDR2 FYNNEI. The junction had 12 bases not matched to a gene; V was cut back by 10 bases and J by 0 bases. The CDR3 spans 16 residues.